This T cell receptor (beta chain) was identified in a study of molecular identifiers for immune sequencing clone quantification. Study findings and constraints: It was shown that clones above 20 RNA copies held over 99% of effector molecules, but under 1% in naive cells.

About this clonotype: What it recognizes is unknown.

V was clipped by 1 base and J by 6 bases; unmatched bases: 6. Germline-derived CDR1 and CDR2 are LGHNA and YNFKEQ. The CDR3 length is 15 residues. Methods described previously, with TCR primers listed, were used for bulk TCR libraries. Each CDR3 protein is one row after TCRdb ran MiXCR on the PCR reads. The sample has about 40,000 distinct CDR3 sequences; less than 20% are singletons. The TCR originated in a human donor in good health. Some libraries in this study had Jurkat cell RNA spiked in. Material: naive CD8+ T cells from blood, with Jurkat cell RNA spiked in. Subset defined: FACS-sorted CD8+CD4-CCR7+CD45RA+ naive T cells. J is TRBJ2-3 and V is TRBV4-2; 8 bases are shared with TRBD1. CDR3 region: CASSQVGDRMDTQYF. CDR3 in DNA: TGTGCCAGCAGCCAAGTGGGGGACAGGATGGATACGCAGTATTTT.